This T cell receptor beta chain derives from a study of long-term antiretroviral therapy in people with HIV (dated by TCRdb to between 2021 and 2022). As for the study more broadly: The earliest samples were collected about a decade before the 2015 WHO recommendation for immediate ART, when ART was typically delayed until CD4 counts fell. A retrospective serial study tested whether changes in peripheral blood TRB repertoire composition and diversity were associated with ART initiation and durable HIV suppression. A total of fewer than 200 cryopreserved PBMC samples were contributed to the cohort by 30 adults with confirmed HIV infection, with samples collected serially over a mean of 6 years (range 1-12). Among the 25 to 35 participants with HIV, about 11 were female. No cross-contamination during QIAcube processing was shown when test extractions of a monoclonal T-cell line were performed alongside fewer than 40 polyclonal samples.

The CDR3 sequence holds 12 residues, the cysteine and phenylalanine included. This entry keeps only the CDR3 DNA: 36 bases, framed from base 1. Between the V and J ends, shortened by 3 bases and 5 bases respectively, the junction contains 4 bases. The germline V gene encodes CDR1 SEHNR and CDR2 FQNEAQ (reference sequence). Beyond this particular receptor, the publication reports: ART initiation was associated with a significant increase in TRB diversity, but diversity stayed significantly below transplant donor controls even after long-term ART. Owing to limited PBMC availability, only the TCR beta chain was sequenced, without alpha chain pairing. The repertoire was dominated across all time points by expanded TRB clones identified before ART initiation, although this dominance was seen to fluctuate and to decrease in many PLHIV after ART. The samples were dated from about 2003 to 2017, and the ART regimens that were used may be less effective than current ART regimens. Inferences about post-ART repertoire changes are limited because no data were available on ART adherence, viral resistance or therapy changes. Narrower CDR3 length ranges were observed in HIV repertoires than in controls, and an antigen-experienced repertoire with only a slight naive shift after ART was suggested by the network structure. Unsorted PBMC were profiled instead of sorted CD4+ and CD8+ T cells because pre-ART samples had limited cell numbers.

To be included, a participant needed at least one PBMC sample from before ART initiation plus at least two post-ART samples. Treatment was received in the United States of America by all participants with HIV. Cryopreserved samples of about 0.95-10 million PBMC were thawed and washed before DNA extraction. At the time of the earliest PBMC sample, participants with HIV were aged between roughly 20 and 60 years. PBMC samples from each participant spanned 1-4 timepoints before ART initiation and 2-8 timepoints after ART initiation, with a median of 7 samples. For every participant, serial HIV viral load, CD4+ T-cell count, ART history and demographic data were obtained. Genomic DNA was extracted from unsorted PBMC with a Qiagen kit on a QIAcube, processed in batches of 12 samples. To note about this clone: Its specific antigen is unknown. No per-base quality is available; no much larger clone lies one base away.

Sequencing of the TRB variable region was done with the immunoSEQ hsTCRB v3.0 assay at survey level resolution. TRB sequencing targeted a depth of about 40,000-50,000 T-cell genomes per sample. An Illumina MiSeq with a v3 150-cycle kit was used to sequence the pooled TRB libraries. Concerning the study's data processing: Repertoire analysis was performed in R inside a reproducible Nextflow workflow that covered QC, data transformation and analysis. LymphoSeq2, an R package for exploring AIRR-Seq data, was used to implement custom analyses. A few samples that produced fewer than 5000 total TRB sequences were removed, so 150 to 200 HIV repertoires were analyzed. Of the approximately 190 retained HIV repertoires, about 60 were collected before and more than 120 after ART initiation. Repertoires were downsampled to 5000 TRB nucleotide sequences, and summary statistics were averaged over 100 downsampling iterations. The analysis kept only TRB sequences whose CDR3 regions were at least seven amino acids long. Diversity was measured with a Shannon entropy-derived clonality score and the Gini coefficient. Repertoire networks linked the top 5000 CDR3 amino acid sequences whenever two sequences differed by an edit distance of one. Antigen specificity groups and MHC restriction were predicted for TRB CDR3 amino acid sequences with GLIPH2. To flag known CMV, EBV, HIV or tissue antigen associations, CDR3 amino acid sequences were matched against VDJdb and McPAS-TCR. Pre-ART, post-ART and control groups were compared with Wilcoxon signed-rank tests and Holm-Bonferroni correction. In TCRdb, the immuneACCESS table is reduced to in-frame sequences with V and J assigned. These tables do not hold every clone; where another copy was compared, an unresolved V gene accounts for under half, and the others remain unexplained. Clonal size and the V and J genes are those of that table, whereas D and trimming came from the DNA. The sample records around 21,000 clones, around nine tenths of which are singletons. Jointly, the top ten make up roughly 9.2% of the sample.

The source material was unsorted PBMCs, sampled about 4.5 years before starting antiretroviral therapy. Rearrangement joined TRBV7-9 to TRBJ2-2, with the D gene too uncertain to name. This clonotype originated in a woman under 40 with HIV. Here is the DNA: TGTGCCAGCAGCTTTGAAACCGGGGAGCTGTTTTTT. Translated, this gives CASSFETGELFF.